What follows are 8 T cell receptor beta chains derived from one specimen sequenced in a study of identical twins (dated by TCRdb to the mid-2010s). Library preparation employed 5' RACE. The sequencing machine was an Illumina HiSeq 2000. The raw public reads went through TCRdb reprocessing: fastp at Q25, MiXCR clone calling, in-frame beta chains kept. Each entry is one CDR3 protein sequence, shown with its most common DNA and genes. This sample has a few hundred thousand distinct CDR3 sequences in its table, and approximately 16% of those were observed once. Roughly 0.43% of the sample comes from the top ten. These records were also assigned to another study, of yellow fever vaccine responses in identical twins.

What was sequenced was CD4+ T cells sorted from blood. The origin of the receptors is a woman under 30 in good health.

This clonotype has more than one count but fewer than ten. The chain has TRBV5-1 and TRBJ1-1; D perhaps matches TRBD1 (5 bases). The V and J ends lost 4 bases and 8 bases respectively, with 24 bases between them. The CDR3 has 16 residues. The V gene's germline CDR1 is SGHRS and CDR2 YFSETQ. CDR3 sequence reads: CASSPYDLVQGTEAFF. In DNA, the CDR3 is TGCGCCAGCAGCCCTTATGATCTTGTGCAGGGCACCGAAGCTTTCTTT.

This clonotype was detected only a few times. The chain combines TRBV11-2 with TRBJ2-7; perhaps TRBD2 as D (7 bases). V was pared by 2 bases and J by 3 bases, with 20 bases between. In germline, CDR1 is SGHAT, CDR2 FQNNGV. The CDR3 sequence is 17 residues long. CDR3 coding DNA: TGTGCCAGCAGCTTATTGGGGGGGGGCCCAAGTATCTACGAGCAGTACTTC. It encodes CASSLLGGGPSIYEQYF.

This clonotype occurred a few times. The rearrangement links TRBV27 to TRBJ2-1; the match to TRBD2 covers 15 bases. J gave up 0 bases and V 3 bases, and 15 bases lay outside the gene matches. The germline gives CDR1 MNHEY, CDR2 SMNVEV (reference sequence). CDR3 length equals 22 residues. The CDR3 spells CASSFPKGTGTSGRISYNEQFF. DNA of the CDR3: TGTGCCAGCAGTTTCCCAAAGGGAACCGGGACTAGCGGGAGGATCTCCTACAATGAGCAGTTCTTC.

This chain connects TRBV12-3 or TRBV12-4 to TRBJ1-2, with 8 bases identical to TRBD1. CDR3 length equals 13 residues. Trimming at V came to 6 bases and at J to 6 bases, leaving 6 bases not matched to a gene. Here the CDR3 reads CASRSDRDHGYTF. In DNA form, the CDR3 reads TGTGCCAGCAGGTCGGACAGGGATCATGGCTACACCTTC.

The CDR3 region has the DNA TGTGCCAGCAAGGGACAGGGGGGGAATTCACCCCTCCACTTT. Residues: CASKGQGGNSPLHF. This chain uses TRBV25-1 with TRBJ1-6, with 11 bases identical to TRBD1. With V trimmed by 7 bases and J by 7 bases, 3 bases remained unmatched. Germline V gene sequence: CDR1 MGHDK, CDR2 SYGVNS. This CDR3 is built from 14 residues. The full variable domain, completed using reference TRBV25-1 and TRBJ1-6, is EADIYQTPRYLVIGTGKKITLECSQTMGHDKMYWYQQDPGMELHLIHYSYGVNSTEKGDLSSESTVSRIRTEHFPLTLESARPSHTSQYLCASKGQGGNSPLHFGNGTRLTVT.

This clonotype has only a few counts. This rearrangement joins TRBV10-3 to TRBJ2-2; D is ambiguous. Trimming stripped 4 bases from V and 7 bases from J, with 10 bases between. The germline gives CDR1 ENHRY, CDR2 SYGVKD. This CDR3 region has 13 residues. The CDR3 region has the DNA TGTGCCATCAGTGTTGCCGGCGGCGGGGAGCTGTTTTTT. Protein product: CAISVAGGGELFF.

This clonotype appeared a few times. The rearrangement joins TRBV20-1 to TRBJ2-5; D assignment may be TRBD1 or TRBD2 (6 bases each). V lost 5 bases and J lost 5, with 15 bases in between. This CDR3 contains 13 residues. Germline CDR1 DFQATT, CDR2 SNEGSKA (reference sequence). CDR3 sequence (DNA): TGCAGTGCTCCCCCGGCGGGACATGAGACCCAGTACTTC. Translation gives CSAPPAGHETQYF.

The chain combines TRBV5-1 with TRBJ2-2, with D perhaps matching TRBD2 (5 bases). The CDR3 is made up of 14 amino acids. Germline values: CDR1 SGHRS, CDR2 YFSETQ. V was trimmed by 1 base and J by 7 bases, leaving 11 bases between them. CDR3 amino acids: CASSLPSSSGELFF. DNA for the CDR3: TGCGCCAGCAGCTTGCCTAGCTCGAGCGGGGAGCTGTTTTTT.